Listed below are T cell receptor beta chains from one sample, sequenced in a study of T cell responses to AZD1222 COVID-19 vaccine. Profiling relied on immunoSEQ multiplex PCR, and the TCRdb table lists in-frame clones only, not all of them. In the table there are around 120,000 clones, about 92% of which are singletons. The sample was peripheral blood, taken on day 0 of AZD1222 vaccination. Receptors originate from an adult in good health. Each CDR3 is given with its conserved first and last residue. A D gene is named only where the DNA matches it firmly. Some rows have no size entry. The others give once, few or many, or a class for an expanded clone.

v_call	j_call	d_call	clone_size	cdr3_aa	cdr3_nt
TRBV28	TRBJ2-7	.	.	CASSLPRGLYEQYF	TGTGCCAGCAGTCTTCCTAGGGGTCTTTACGAGCAGTACTTC
TRBV5-7	TRBJ2-2	.	.	CASTLTTGNTGELFF	TGTGCCAGCACCCTCACGACAGGGAACACCGGGGAGCTGTTTTTT
TRBV6-2/TRBV6-3	TRBJ1-5	TRBD1	.	CASSYGYRGSNQPQHF	TGTGCCAGCAGTTACGGGTACAGGGGAAGCAATCAGCCCCAGCATTTT
TRBV11-2	TRBJ1-1	TRBD1	.	CASSLRDRGTEAFF	TGTGCCAGCAGCCTCCGGGACAGGGGCACTGAAGCTTTCTTT
TRBV7-9	TRBJ1-2	.	.	CASSLQGSGYGYTF	TGTGCCAGCAGCTTACAGGGGTCTGGCTATGGCTACACCTTC
TRBV5-8	TRBJ2-2	.	.	CASRTGELFF	TGTGCCAGCCGCACCGGGGAGCTGTTTTTT
TRBV28	TRBJ1-3	.	.	CASSLLDSRNTIYF	TGTGCCAGCAGTTTGTTGGACTCCAGAAACACCATATATTTT
TRBV7-8	TRBJ2-4	.	.	CASSLQGKNIQYF	TGTGCCAGCAGCTTACAGGGTAAAAACATTCAGTACTTC
TRBV7-2	TRBJ1-1	.	.	CASRVGGDPEAFF	TGTGCCAGCAGGGTTGGGGGGGATCCTGAAGCTTTCTTT
TRBV27	TRBJ2-2	.	.	CASSLEGSGELFF	TGTGCCAGCAGTTTAGAAGGGTCCGGGGAGCTGTTTTTT
TRBV7-8	TRBJ1-2	.	.	CASSLRGGFTF	TGTGCCAGCAGCCTGAGGGGGGGCTTCACCTTC
TRBV12-3/TRBV12-4	TRBJ2-3	TRBD2	.	CASSRSGVELQYF	TGTGCCAGCAGTCGGAGCGGGGTTGAACTGCAGTATTTT
TRBV19	TRBJ1-4	.	once	CASREMGEKLFF	TGTGCCAGCCGGGAAATGGGGGAAAAACTGTTTTTT
TRBV13	TRBJ1-3	.	few	CASSALTGRSGNTIYF	TGTGCCAGCAGCGCCCTAACAGGGAGAAGTGGAAACACCATATATTTT
TRBV27	TRBJ1-6	TRBD1	.	CASSLSVQGESPLHF	TGTGCCAGCAGTTTATCGGTACAGGGGGAATCACCCCTCCACTTT
TRBV24-1	TRBJ2-1	.	.	CATSNGVNEQFF	TGTGCCACCAGTAACGGGGTCAATGAGCAGTTCTTC
TRBV6-5	TRBJ2-3	TRBD2	once	CASSTSGSTDTQYF	TGTGCCAGCAGTACTAGCGGGAGCACAGATACGCAGTATTTT
TRBV9	TRBJ2-2	.	.	CASSASGELFF	TGTGCCAGCAGCGCGTCGGGGGAGCTGTTTTTT
TRBV4-1	TRBJ2-1	.	.	CASSQVLSGRNEQFF	TGCGCCAGCAGCCAAGTTCTTTCTGGGAGGAATGAGCAGTTCTTC
TRBV5-5	TRBJ2-1	.	.	CASSLKPDNEQFF	TGTGCCAGCAGCTTGAAGCCAGACAATGAGCAGTTCTTC
TRBV7-8	TRBJ1-5	.	.	CASSHTVDQPQHF	TGTGCCAGCAGTCACACGGTCGATCAGCCCCAGCATTTT
TRBV5-4	TRBJ2-5	TRBD2	once	CASSGGFTSGQETQYF	TGTGCCAGCAGCGGGGGGTTTACTAGCGGACAAGAGACCCAGTACTTC
TRBV2	TRBJ1-6	.	.	CASRENNSPLHF	TGTGCCAGCAGGGAGAATAATTCACCCCTCCACTTT
TRBV6-1	TRBJ2-5	.	.	CASSEYGAKETQYF	TGTGCCAGCAGTGAATACGGGGCGAAAGAGACCCAGTACTTC
TRBV7-9	TRBJ1-4	.	.	CASSLGPRDRLFF	TGTGCCAGCAGCTTAGGCCCGAGGGATCGTCTGTTTTTT
TRBV7-9	TRBJ1-6	TRBD1	.	CASSSNRGGYNSPLHF	TGTGCCAGCAGCTCAAACAGGGGTGGGTATAATTCACCCCTCCACTTT
TRBV5-1	TRBJ2-3	TRBD1	.	CASSQRDSPSDTQYF	TGCGCCAGCAGCCAGAGGGACAGCCCCTCCGATACGCAGTATTTT
TRBV9	TRBJ1-2	TRBD1	.	CASSALTGQVAYGYTF	TGTGCCAGCAGCGCCCTGACAGGACAGGTGGCGTATGGCTACACCTTC
TRBV28	TRBJ2-1	.	.	CASSRPGPGRSGQFF	TGTGCCAGCAGTCGACCCGGGCCCGGCCGATCGGGGCAGTTCTTC
TRBV19	TRBJ1-2	.	.	CASSPRQATYGYTF	TGTGCCAGTAGTCCTAGACAGGCCACCTATGGCTACACCTTC
TRBV10-3	TRBJ1-1	.	.	CAISDPGKTEAFF	TGTGCCATCAGTGACCCGGGCAAGACTGAAGCTTTCTTT
TRBV5-5	TRBJ1-2	TRBD1	.	CASSSNRGRIGFGYTF	TGTGCCAGCAGCTCCAACAGGGGGCGAATCGGTTTCGGCTACACCTTC
TRBV2	TRBJ2-7	.	.	CASSAGNEQYF	TGTGCCAGCAGTGCGGGTAACGAGCAGTACTTC
TRBV18	TRBJ1-1	.	.	CASSRLDRRDWDTEAFF	TGTGCCAGCTCAAGACTCGACAGGAGGGATTGGGACACTGAAGCTTTCTTT
TRBV29-1	TRBJ1-4	.	.	CSVRIQGPTNEKLFF	TGCAGCGTCCGAATTCAGGGACCAACTAATGAAAAACTGTTTTTT
TRBV14	TRBJ2-4	.	.	CASSQDQTNLAKNIQYF	TGTGCCAGCAGCCAAGATCAAACTAATTTAGCCAAAAACATTCAGTACTTC
TRBV19	TRBJ1-1	TRBD1	.	CASSIWAGGNTEAFF	TGTGCCAGTAGTATCTGGGCAGGGGGGAACACTGAAGCTTTCTTT
TRBV18	TRBJ1-1	.	.	CASSPQRLGAHTEAFF	TGTGCCAGCTCACCCCAGAGGTTGGGCGCCCACACTGAAGCTTTCTTT
TRBV7-2	TRBJ1-1	.	.	CASSVNRVLNTEAFF	TGTGCCAGCAGCGTCAACAGGGTGCTGAACACTGAAGCTTTCTTT
TRBV4-3	TRBJ2-1	TRBD2	.	CASSQDSASGTSGPYNEQFF	TGCGCCAGCAGCCAAGATTCTGCCTCAGGGACTAGCGGACCCTACAATGAGCAGTTCTTC
TRBV4-3	TRBJ1-1	.	.	CASSQGPPGTEAFF	TGCGCCAGCAGCCAAGGACCCCCGGGCACTGAAGCTTTCTTT
TRBV24-1	TRBJ1-1	TRBD1	.	CATSDSTGGTEAFF	TGTGCCACCAGTGATTCGACAGGGGGCACTGAAGCTTTCTTT
TRBV3-1/TRBV3-2	TRBJ1-4	.	.	CASSQDLEKKLFF	TGTGCCAGCAGCCAAGATCTGGAGAAAAAACTGTTTTTT
TRBV27	TRBJ2-3	.	.	CAAGGDTQYF	TGTGCCGCCGGGGGAGATACGCAGTATTTT
TRBV28	TRBJ2-7	.	.	CASTSDRASGYEQYF	TGTGCCAGCACCTCAGACAGAGCCTCCGGCTACGAGCAGTACTTC
TRBV4-3	TRBJ2-2	TRBD2	.	CASSQDWSAGGTGELFF	TGCGCCAGCAGCCAAGATTGGTCAGCGGGAGGGACCGGGGAGCTGTTTTTT
TRBV4-3	TRBJ1-4	TRBD1	.	CASSQDERGLGTNEKLFF	TGCGCCAGCAGCCAAGATGAGAGGGGGCTTGGGACTAATGAAAAACTGTTTTTT
TRBV5-6	TRBJ1-2	TRBD1	.	CASRHAGQGSRARGYTF	TGTGCCAGCAGGCACGCGGGACAGGGCTCGCGCGCTCGCGGCTACACCTTC
TRBV5-5	TRBJ1-5	.	.	CASSTAGEMQPQHF	TGTGCCAGCAGCACGGCAGGGGAGATGCAGCCCCAGCATTTT
TRBV27	TRBJ2-7	TRBD1	.	CASSLETGAIRPYEQYF	TGTGCCAGCAGTTTAGAGACAGGGGCAATAAGGCCCTACGAGCAGTACTTC
TRBV19	TRBJ2-7	TRBD1	.	CASSIGGTGLYEQYF	TGTGCCAGTAGTATCGGCGGGACAGGACTCTACGAGCAGTACTTC
TRBV4-3	TRBJ2-3	.	.	CASSQERGYADTQYF	TGCGCCAGCAGCCAAGAACGAGGGTACGCAGATACGCAGTATTTT
TRBV28	TRBJ2-1	.	.	CASSLESRLLYNEQFF	TGTGCCAGCAGTTTAGAGTCCCGACTACTCTACAATGAGCAGTTCTTC